This T cell receptor beta chain was sequenced in a study of shared clonotypes between healthy human individuals. Study as a whole: CD8 memory received one plate per donor, CD8 naive two, CD4 memory three and CD4 naive three. Points from the study as a whole: Clonotypes that were shared across a handful of donors made up around 5% of naive CD4 clonotypes. Tissue TCR repertoires likely differ from these blood-only repertoires.

Deep was the level used in running the assay. Sequenced by immunoSEQ multiplex PCR; TCRdb stores in-frame clones only, minus some. The sample lists about 1,800,000 clones; roughly 95% were seen once. Naive CD8 cells were CD45RO-negative, positively selected for CCR7, excluding terminally differentiated effector memory CD45RA+ cells. With regard to this clone: Its cognate antigen is unknown. One end of the junction does not line up with germline, which may come from a read error.

Per the germline V gene, CDR1 is SSHAT and CDR2 is FNYEAQ (reference sequence). The CDR3 has 17 amino acids. Sequenced: naive CD8+ T cells sorted from blood. The receptor's source is a man between 18 and 35 years old in good health. The chain couples TRBV7-7 to TRBJ2-2, with 11 bases fitting TRBD2. The CDR3 is CASSLGLAGGPTGELFF. The CDR3, as DNA: TGTGCTAGCAGCTTAGGGCTAGCGGGGGGACCGACCGGGGAGCTGTTTTTT.